The subject of this entry is one TCR beta chain. V gave up 4 bases and J gave up 7 bases; unmatched junction bases: 9. This CDR3 contains 15 residues. Germline V gene data show CDR1 as SGHDT and CDR2 as YYEEEE. The assay was immunoSEQ multiplex PCR, and TCRdb's table has in-frame clones only and misses some. The table records roughly 43,000 clones, roughly 94% of them present only once. Treatment described: preoperative locoregional IRX-2 cytokine immunotherapy. The record originates from a study of preoperative IRX-2 immunotherapy in early breast cancer. The sequenced sample was tumor tissue, obtained after IRX-2 immunotherapy. This receptor was obtained from a human donor with breast cancer. The V gene is TRBV5-6, the J gene TRBJ2-1; 9 bases are a match to TRBD2. The CDR3 region has the DNA TGTGCCAGCAGCCCCCCGGGACTAGCTTTAAATGAGCAGTTCTTC. Protein sequence: CASSPPGLALNEQFF.